This TCR beta chain appears in the sequencing data of a study of Graves' ophthalmopathy and Graves' hyperthyroidism. Broader study findings: Sensitivity of roughly 88% and specificity of almost 83% were achieved when a 13-signature model separated ophthalmopathy from stable hyperthyroidism. Most thyroid clonotypes expanded beyond 0.001 frequency were also found in blood.

This CDR3 spans 15 amino acids. CDR1 MGHDK and CDR2 SYGVNS come from the germline V gene. Between the trimmed V and J ends, which lost 6 bases and 7 bases, there was a span of 18 bases. Turning to this clonotype: The target antigen is unknown.

The study amplified TCR beta CDR3 regions using RNA transcripts. Scientists carried out first-round RT-PCR using HTBI primers and then a second-round multiplex PCR. TCRdb reanalysed the multiplex PCR reads using MiXCR and keeps one entry per CDR3 protein. The repertoire holds around 600,000 distinct CDR3 sequences, more than 40% seen once, with around 3% in the top ten. The sample comprised peripheral blood. The chain carries TRBV25-1 and TRBJ1-4, with D uncertain. The TCR sequence derives from an adult man with Graves' ophthalmopathy. CDR3 DNA sequence: TGTGCCAGCAGCCCGACCATGGATGCAAGTGAAAAACTGTTTTTT. Protein product: CASSPTMDASEKLFF.